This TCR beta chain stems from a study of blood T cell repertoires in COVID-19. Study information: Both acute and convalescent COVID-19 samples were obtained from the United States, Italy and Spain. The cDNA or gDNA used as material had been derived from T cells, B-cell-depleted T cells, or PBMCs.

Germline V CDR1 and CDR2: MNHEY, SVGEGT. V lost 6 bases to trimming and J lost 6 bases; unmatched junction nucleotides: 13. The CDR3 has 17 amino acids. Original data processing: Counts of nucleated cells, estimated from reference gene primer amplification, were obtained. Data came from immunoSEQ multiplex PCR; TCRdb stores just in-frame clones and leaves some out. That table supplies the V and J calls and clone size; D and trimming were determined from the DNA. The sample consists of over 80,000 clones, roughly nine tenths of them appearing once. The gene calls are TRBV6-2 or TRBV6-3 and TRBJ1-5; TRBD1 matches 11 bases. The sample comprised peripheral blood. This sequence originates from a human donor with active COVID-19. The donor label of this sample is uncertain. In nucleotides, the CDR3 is TGTGCCAGCAGCTCATGGACAGGGGGCGGGTCTGGTCAGCCCCAGCATTTT. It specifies CASSSWTGGGSGQPQHF.